This T cell receptor (beta chain) originates from a study of radiation and T cells in renal cell carcinoma (dated by TCRdb to between 2020 and 2021). Some background on the complete study: The samples were drawn from a clinical trial, where primary renal cell carcinomas were treated with 15 Gy of stereotactic body radiation therapy and then removed by nephrectomy 4 weeks afterward. In the 45 to 65 samples combined, some 4,100,000 unique CDR3 nucleotide sequences were found, encoding 3,000,000 or so unique CDR3 amino acid sequences. In total, approximately 51 samples, comprising around 25 tumors and 27 peripheral blood samples, were subjected to TCR beta sequencing. Broader findings and caveats from the paper: Because no pretreatment tumor biopsies were available, whether clonotypes were present in the tumor at baseline could not be determined. Dynamics of the blood repertoire were not tracked past 4 weeks after treatment. Effects of radiation dose or scheduling on the TCR repertoire could not be addressed with the single-armed trial design. In blood, the top tumor clonotypes increased between baseline and 2 weeks post-radiation and then shrank by 4 weeks, which suggests that tumor-resident clones expanded only transiently.

From cysteine to phenylalanine, the CDR3 is 13 amino acids long. Only the CDR3 region is kept as DNA, spanning 39 bases read in frame from base 1. Trimming takes 3 bases from V and 1 base from J, and the germline ends sit 3 bases apart. Following the manufacturer's recommendations, the immunoSEQ kit was used to generate TCR beta libraries from genomic DNA. For library preparation, a first multiplex PCR was performed with proprietary primers, followed by a second PCR in which unique barcodes were added, and bead cleanups were performed after each round. Each sample batch included a kit-provided positive control reaction and a negative control reaction. The final libraries were assessed on an Agilent 4200 TapeStation D1000 ScreenTape, pooled by volume, and quantified by qPCR. Sequencing ran on an Illumina NextSeq500 with a MidOutput 150-cycle cartridge, using 156 Read1 and 15 Index1 cycles with kit custom primers. The pooled library was loaded at around 0.98 pM, with a roughly 20% PhiX control spiked in. The authors' analysis ran thus. Vendor-processed data were analyzed in R, with a clonotype defined as all T cells sharing the same CDR3 nucleotide sequence. In the clone abundance analyses, frequencies in each sample were normalized to that sample's 10,000 most abundant clones. Public T cell clones, averaging fewer than five per sample, were removed before analysis. Tumor-enriched clonotypes and baseline blood-enriched clonotypes were defined as those with an abundance difference of at least 32-fold between compartments. A beta-binomial differential abundance model was used to identify clonotypes that expanded or contracted between blood time points. The Baroni-Urbani and Buser coefficient was used to measure tumor-blood repertoire similarity, and groups were compared with two-tailed Wilcoxon tests in R. What TCRdb holds here is the immuneACCESS table cut down to in-frame rearrangements. Part of the clones is not present; checked against another copy, under half of the missing clones reflect an unresolved V gene, and the others are unexplained. For V, J and clone size, that table is used; D and trimming come from the DNA. This sample holds some 120,000 clones; approximately 90% were observed only once. 5.5% to 6.5% of the sample rests with the top ten.

The table lists this clone with a few counts. Its antigen is not yet known. No base quality information exists; no much larger clone differs at one position. In light of the paper, this sample's time point label describes: blood 2 weeks post-SBRT. What the treatment or condition label conveys for this sample: 15 Gy SBRT to primary tumor, nephrectomy 4 weeks later. To follow tumor-enriched clonotypes, peripheral blood was collected serially from radiation-treated patients at baseline and again at 2 weeks and 4 weeks after SBRT. Every patient had renal cell carcinoma of clear cell pathology. Genomic DNA for TCR sequencing was prepared using the QIAamp DNA Blood Mini Kit (Qiagen). The analyses included just those samples that passed every quality control check.

This sequence was found in a woman in her seventies with renal cell carcinoma. The source was blood, collected from a patient whose treatment included radiotherapy and nephrectomy. The chain was built from TRBV23-1 and TRBJ2-2; there is no confident call for the D gene. TRBV23-1 is an ORF for which the function is uncertain. In nucleotides, the sequence is TGCGCCAGCAGTCACAGGAACACCGGGGAGCTGTTTTTT. Translated, this is CASSHRNTGELFF.